This T cell receptor beta chain was observed in a study of blood T cells in healthy people across ages (dated by TCRdb to the mid-2010s). Concerning the study at large: In model experiments, template switching captured roughly one uniquely barcoded TCR beta cDNA molecule for every two T cells. The study measured age-related changes in TCR beta repertoire diversity using deep sequencing normalized with unique cDNA molecular identifiers. The donors were split into four age groups: young (average about 16 years), middle-aged (39), aged (about 62) and long-lived (over 75). To avoid experimental bias, donors of different ages were randomly spread across the sequencing lanes. The study analyzed two additional independent replicas of 1 million unique cDNA reads from the same blood draw for two donors, one aged 18 to 29 and one aged 80 or older. Overall study outcomes, separate from this receptor: Estimates of total diversity based on one million sequenced T cells were regarded as lower bounds and as underestimates. As age increased, observed TCR beta diversity per million T cells dropped in a roughly linear way, and a significant reduction was already evident by age 40. Compared with the aged group, more naive CD4+ T cells, fewer expanded clones and increased TCR diversity were shown by the long-lived group, suggesting age selection. Because donor CMV infection status was unknown, age-related changes in expanded clonotypes were potentially confounded. Conclusive comparison of naive and antigen-experienced compartments was prevented by the profiling of bulk unsorted PBMCs. Observed TCR beta diversity correlated strongly with the percentage of naive T cells measured by flow cytometry.

This clonotype was found a few times. Its antigen remains undetermined. The germline gene is not matched at one end of the junction; a read error may be the cause. Systemically healthy Caucasian individuals from Russia, 35 to 50 in total and aged roughly 6 to 95 years, were included as donors. Ten milliliters of peripheral blood were drawn from each donor into EDTA-treated Vacutainer tubes. Ficoll-Paque density-gradient centrifugation was used to isolate PBMCs, with at least 7 million obtained per sample. Total RNA, at least 6 micrograms per sample, was extracted from PBMCs with Trizol reagent. The percentages of naive CD45RAhigh/CD27high T cells were determined by flow cytometry on a PBMC aliquot from every donor. The germline V gene provides CDR1 SGHRS and CDR2 YFSETQ. Including the terminal cysteine and phenylalanine, the CDR3 comprises 16 residues. Only CDR3 DNA remains: 48 bases, in frame from the first base.

Library preparation employed 5' RACE. This sample was sequenced with an Illumina HiSeq 2500. A second 7 to 11 cycle PCR used a sample-barcoded 5' primer and a J-beta primer mix. A unique molecular identifier was introduced onto each TCR beta cDNA molecule by a template-switch 5' adaptor carrying 12 random nucleotides. Each sample yielded at least 2.5 million CDR3-containing paired-end reads. First-strand cDNA synthesis was performed from all RNA using the Mint cDNA synthesis kit, with priming by a TRBC-specific oligonucleotide. Following uracil-DNA glycosylase treatment, a first 18-cycle PCR with universal primers M1SS and BC2_uni_R was performed on all cDNA. The paper's data handling went like this. For normalization, 1 million high-quality reads were randomly selected from each sample, with every read carrying a distinct molecular identifier. Instead of being binned into consensus sequences, reads with shared molecular identifiers were discarded. MiTCR, with a Q25 quality threshold and the strictest error-elimination algorithm, was used for CDR3 identification, clonotype clustering and error correction. A nonparametric unseen species model using Euler transformation provided a lower-bound estimate of total TCR beta diversity. The raw public data were reprocessed by TCRdb itself: fastp quality trimming at Q25, MiXCR clonotype calling, in-frame beta chains only. Each CDR3 protein appears once, grouped with its most common genes and DNA. These V and J calls are TCRdb output, not the study's own analysis. The sample table holds some 900,000 distinct CDR3 sequences, of which about 28% were seen once. The top ten hold approximately 15% of the sample.

Recombination connected TRBV5-1 to TRBJ1-6; TRBD1 might be the D gene, on 6 matching bases. This TCR was recovered from an elderly woman in good health. Sample: blood. CDR3 loop: CAGSFSGAGVGSPLHF. The nucleotide sequence is TGCGCCGGCAGCTTTTCCGGGGCAGGGGTTGGCTCACCCCTCCACTTT.